The 18 T cell receptor beta chains in this list originate from one sample, sequenced in a study of Ad26.COV2.S vaccination and SARS-CoV-2 variants. Treatment given: over 15 received Ad26.COV2.S at low or high dose, single or two shots; about five received placebo; per-sample allocation not given. Following the first vaccine or placebo injection, samples were taken on day 63. Clones were read by immunoSEQ multiplex PCR, and TCRdb kept only the in-frame ones, dropping some. The table lists about 680,000 clones, 89% of them singletons. The sequenced sample was peripheral blood, obtained in a trial of Ad26.COV2.S vaccine versus placebo. Source of these receptors: a person aged 18-60 years who received the Ad26.COV2.S COVID-19 vaccine or a placebo.

V is TRBV7-2 and J is TRBJ1-5; no clear D gene. The ends were cut back, 0 bases at V and 10 bases at J, with 7 bases in the middle. This CDR3 is built from 12 residues. Germline lookup yields CDR1 SGHTA and CDR2 FQGNSA. The CDR3 DNA sequence: TGTGCCAGCAGCTTAGCGACGGGCCCCCAGCATTTT. The encoded protein is CASSLATGPQHF.

The chain combines TRBV4-1 with TRBJ1-2; no clear D gene. The CDR3 has 15 residues. V was pared by 3 bases and J by 0 bases, with 11 bases between. Germline lookup yields CDR1 MGHRA and CDR2 YSYEKL. DNA of the CDR3: TGCGCCAGCAGCCACCGGCTCTTAGCTAACTATGGCTACACCTTC. Translating gives CASSHRLLANYGYTF.

V gene TRBV2 combines with J gene TRBJ2-7; D is possibly TRBD2 (6 bases). From germline, CDR1 is SNHLY and CDR2 FYNNEI. Trimming left V 4 bases short and J 3 bases short, with 16 bases between. The CDR3 runs to 15 residues. The CDR3 DNA follows: TGTGCCAGCAGTGTGATAGCGGTTGGTCTCTACGAGCAGTACTTC. Residues: CASSVIAVGLYEQYF.

V and J are TRBV6-1 and TRBJ2-2, with TRBD1 matching 8 bases. V lost 2 bases to trimming and J lost 6 bases; unmatched junction nucleotides: 2. In germline, CDR1 is MNHNS, CDR2 SASEGT. The CDR3 sequence is 14 residues long. The CDR3: CASSEQGAAGELFF. The DNA for the CDR3 is TGTGCCAGCAGTGAACAGGGGGCGGCCGGGGAGCTGTTTTTT.

The rearrangement links TRBV18 to TRBJ1-4; the D gene is possibly TRBD1 (6 bases). The CDR3 extends over 13 amino acids. Germline CDR1 and CDR2: KGHSH and LQKENI. The V end lost 4 bases, the J end lost 5 bases, and 8 bases lay between the germline ends. The CDR3 loop is CASSLDRNEKLFF. The CDR3 DNA reads as TGTGCCAGCTCACTCGACAGGAATGAAAAACTGTTTTTT.

J is TRBJ1-4 and V is TRBV5-5, with unresolved D. The CDR3 has 14 residues. The germline V gene has CDR1 SGHKS and CDR2 YYEKEE (reference sequence). The V end lost 1 base, the J end lost 6 bases, and 10 bases lay between the germline ends. The CDR3 sequence is CASSLLGNDEKLFF. The CDR3 nucleotides are TGTGCCAGCAGCTTGTTAGGGAATGATGAAAAACTGTTTTTT.

This clone has only one observation. The CDR3 DNA reads as TGTGCCAGCAGTGAAACGGCAGGGACCTACGAGCAGTACTTC. Amino acid sequence: CASSETAGTYEQYF. The chain carries TRBV6-1 and TRBJ2-7; TRBD1 is a possible D gene (5 bases). Germline loops: CDR1 MNHNS, CDR2 SASEGT. V was cut by 2 bases and J by 2 bases, with 10 bases left in between. The length of the CDR3 is 14 residues.

The chain links TRBV7-9 to TRBJ2-1; tentatively, D is TRBD1 or TRBD2 (5 bases each). In germline, CDR1 is SEHNR, CDR2 FQNEAQ (reference sequence). The germline V and J ends were trimmed by 5 bases and 5 bases, with 16 bases remaining between them. The CDR3 runs to 15 residues. Written as DNA, the CDR3 is TGTGCCAGCAGCCGTGCACAGGACTTTAACAATGAGCAGTTCTTC. The encoded protein is CASSRAQDFNNEQFF.

The rearrangement links TRBV10-3 to TRBJ1-1; D gene ambiguous. Germline CDR1 is ENHRY and CDR2 is SYGVKD. The CDR3 covers 13 residues. Trimming cost V 4 bases and J 2 bases, with 8 bases left between them. This CDR3 is CAISVSGNTEAFF. CDR3 DNA: TGTGCCATCAGTGTGTCCGGTAACACTGAAGCTTTCTTT.

The chain combines TRBV6-6 with TRBJ2-5, with 8 nucleotides matching TRBD1. The V segment lost 10 bases and the J segment 3 bases; nucleotides outside the gene matches: 10. Per germline, CDR1 MNHNY and CDR2 SVGAGI (reference sequence). The CDR3 has 14 amino acids. DNA of the CDR3: TGTGCCACCAAAAGACAGGGGTCGGAAGAGACCCAGTACTTC. Translation: CATKRQGSEETQYF.

The chain uses TRBV19 and TRBJ2-3; D assignment may be TRBD1 or TRBD2 (5 bases each). V lost 9 bases and J 2 bases, leaving 9 bases between the germline ends. Germline lookup yields CDR1 LNHDA and CDR2 SQIVND (reference sequence). The CDR3 sequence is 12 residues long. CDR3: CASLGATDTQYF. CDR3 DNA: TGTGCCAGCCTCGGGGCCACAGATACGCAGTATTTT.

The J gene is TRBJ2-6, the V gene TRBV18; perhaps TRBD2 as D (7 bases). Germline V gene data show CDR1 as KGHSH and CDR2 as LQKENI. V shed 4 bases and J shed 5 bases, with 15 bases lying between them. CDR3 length equals 16 residues. The CDR3: CASSHLAGDRANVLTF. DNA for the CDR3: TGTGCCAGCTCACACCTTGCGGGGGACAGGGCCAACGTCCTGACTTTC.

The V call is TRBV11-2, the J call TRBJ1-3; D gene uncertain. The CDR3 extends over 16 amino acids. Germline V gene sequence: CDR1 SGHAT, CDR2 FQNNGV. V was pared by 1 base and J by 0 bases, with 10 bases between. CDR3 DNA sequence: TGTGCCAGCAGCTTAGGTGACCGATTCTCTGGAAACACCATATATTTT. Residues: CASSLGDRFSGNTIYF.

V usage is TRBV3-1 (or the pseudogene TRBV3-2) and J usage is TRBJ1-5, with 7 bases identical to TRBD1. V shed 2 bases and J 8 bases; nucleotides not matched to a gene: 6. The CDR3 length is 14 residues. Germline CDR1 LGHDT, CDR2 YNNKEL (reference sequence). The CDR3 DNA follows: TGTGCCAGCAGCCAACTCCAGGGGGGCGAGCCCCAGCATTTT. Its protein product is CASSQLQGGEPQHF.

The chain employs TRBV6-2 or TRBV6-3 and TRBJ1-1; 8 bases agree with TRBD1. Germline assignment: CDR1 MNHEY and CDR2 SVGEGT. The CDR3 has 15 residues. Unmatched junction bases numbered 9, after V lost 2 bases and J lost 7 bases. CDR3 sequence: CASSYGQGAGREAFF. The DNA for the CDR3 is TGTGCCAGCAGTTACGGGCAGGGGGCTGGTCGTGAAGCTTTCTTT.

The chain uses TRBV3-1 (or the pseudogene TRBV3-2) and TRBJ1-5; possibly TRBD1 for D (6 bases). The CDR3 consists of 14 residues. Trimming shortened V by 1 base and J by 6 bases, and 10 bases separated the two germline ends. Germline lookup yields CDR1 LGHDT and CDR2 YNNKEL (reference sequence). The CDR3 DNA sequence: TGTGCCAGCAGCCAAGGAGGGGGGACTCAGCCCCAGCATTTT. Translation: CASSQGGGTQPQHF.

This chain connects TRBV5-1 to TRBJ2-1; 8 bases are a match to TRBD1. The CDR3 has 15 amino acids. In germline, CDR1 is SGHRS, CDR2 YFSETQ. V shed 4 bases and J 2 bases; nucleotides not matched to a gene: 5. The CDR3 coding sequence is TGCGCCAGCAGCGCTCCAGGGGGCCCCTACAATGAGCAGTTCTTC. Translated: CASSAPGGPYNEQFF.

This chain links TRBV10-3 with TRBJ2-7; no clear D gene. This CDR3 comprises 13 residues. The V gene's germline CDR1 is ENHRY and CDR2 SYGVKD. Trimming removed 10 bases from V and 2 bases from J, with 15 bases in between. This chain's CDR3 is CATAPVDAYEQYF. The CDR3 DNA is TGTGCCACCGCCCCGGTGGACGCCTACGAGCAGTACTTC.